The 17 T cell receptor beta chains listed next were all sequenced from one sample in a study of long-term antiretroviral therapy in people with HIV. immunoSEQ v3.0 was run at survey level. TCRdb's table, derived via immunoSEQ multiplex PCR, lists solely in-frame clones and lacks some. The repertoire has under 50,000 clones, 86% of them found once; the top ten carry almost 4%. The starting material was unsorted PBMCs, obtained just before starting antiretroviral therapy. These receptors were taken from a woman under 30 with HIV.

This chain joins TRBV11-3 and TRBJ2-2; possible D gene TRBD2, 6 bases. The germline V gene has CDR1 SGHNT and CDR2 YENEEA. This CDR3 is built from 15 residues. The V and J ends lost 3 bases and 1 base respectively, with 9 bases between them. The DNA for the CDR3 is TGTGCCAGCAGCTTCGGCGGGGTGAACACCGGGGAGCTGTTTTTT. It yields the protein CASSFGGVNTGELFF.

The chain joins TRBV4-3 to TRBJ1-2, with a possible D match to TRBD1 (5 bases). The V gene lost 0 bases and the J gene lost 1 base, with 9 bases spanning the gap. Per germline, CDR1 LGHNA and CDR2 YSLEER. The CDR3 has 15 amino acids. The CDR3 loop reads CASSQDGRVNYGYTF. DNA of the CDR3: TGCGCCAGCAGCCAAGACGGCAGGGTTAACTATGGCTACACCTTC.

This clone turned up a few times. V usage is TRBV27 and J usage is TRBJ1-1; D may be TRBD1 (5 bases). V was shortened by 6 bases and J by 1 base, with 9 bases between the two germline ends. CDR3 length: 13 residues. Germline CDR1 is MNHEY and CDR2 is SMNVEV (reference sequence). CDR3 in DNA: TGTGCCAGCAGGCCGGGGCAGAACACTGAAGCTTTCTTT. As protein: CASRPGQNTEAFF.

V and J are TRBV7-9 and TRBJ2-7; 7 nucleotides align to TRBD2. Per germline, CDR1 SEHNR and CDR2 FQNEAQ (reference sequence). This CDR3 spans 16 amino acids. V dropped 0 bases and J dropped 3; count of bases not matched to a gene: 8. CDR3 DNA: TGTGCCAGCAGCTTAGCTAGCGGGCCGAAATTCTACGAGCAGTACTTC. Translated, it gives CASSLASGPKFYEQYF. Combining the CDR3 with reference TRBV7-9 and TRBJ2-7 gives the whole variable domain DTGVSQNPRHKITKRGQNVTFRCDPISEHNRLYWYRQTLGQGPEFLTYFQNEAQLEKSRLLSDRFSAERPKGSFSTLEIQRTEQGDSAMYLCASSLASGPKFYEQYFGPGTRLTVT.

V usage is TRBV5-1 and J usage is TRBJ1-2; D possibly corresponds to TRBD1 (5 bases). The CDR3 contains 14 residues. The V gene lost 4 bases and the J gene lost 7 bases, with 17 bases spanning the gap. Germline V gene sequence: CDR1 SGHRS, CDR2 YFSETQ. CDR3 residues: CASSPTIGDGGYTF. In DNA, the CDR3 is TGCGCCAGCAGCCCAACCATCGGGGACGGTGGCTACACCTTC.

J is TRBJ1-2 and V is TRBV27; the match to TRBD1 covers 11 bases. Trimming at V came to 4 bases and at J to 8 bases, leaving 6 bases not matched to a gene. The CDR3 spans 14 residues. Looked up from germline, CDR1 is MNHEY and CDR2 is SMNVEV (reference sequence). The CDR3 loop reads CASSSGTGGGGYTF. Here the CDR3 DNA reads TGTGCCAGCAGTTCTGGGACAGGGGGGGGCGGCTACACCTTC.

CDR3 in amino acids: CASSLGQGVNQPQHF. CDR3 DNA: TGTGCCAGCAGTTTAGGACAGGGGGTGAATCAGCCCCAGCATTTT. The chain recombines TRBV28 with TRBJ1-5; 10 bases are shared with TRBD1. The V gene's germline CDR1 is MDHEN and CDR2 SYDVKM. The CDR3 runs 15 residues. V lost 2 bases to trimming and J lost 4 bases; unmatched junction nucleotides: 2.

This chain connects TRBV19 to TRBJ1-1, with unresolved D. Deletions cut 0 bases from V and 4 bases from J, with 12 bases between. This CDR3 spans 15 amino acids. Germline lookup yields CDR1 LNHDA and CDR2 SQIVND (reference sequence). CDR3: CASSIDGGWGTEAFF. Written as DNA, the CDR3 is TGTGCCAGTAGTATAGACGGAGGTTGGGGCACTGAAGCTTTCTTT.

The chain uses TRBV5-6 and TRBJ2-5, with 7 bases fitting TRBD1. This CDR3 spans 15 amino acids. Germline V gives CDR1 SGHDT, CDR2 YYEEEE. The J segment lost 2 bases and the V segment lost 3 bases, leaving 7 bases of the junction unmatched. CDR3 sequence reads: CASSYPRDSQETQYF. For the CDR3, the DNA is TGTGCCAGCAGCTACCCCCGGGACAGTCAAGAGACCCAGTACTTC. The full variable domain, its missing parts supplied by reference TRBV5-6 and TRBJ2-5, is DAGVTQSPTHLIKTRGQQVTLRCSPKSGHDTVSWYQQALGQGPQFIFQYYEEEERQRGNFPDRFSGHQFPNYSSELNVNALLLGDSALYLCASSYPRDSQETQYFGPGTRLLVL.

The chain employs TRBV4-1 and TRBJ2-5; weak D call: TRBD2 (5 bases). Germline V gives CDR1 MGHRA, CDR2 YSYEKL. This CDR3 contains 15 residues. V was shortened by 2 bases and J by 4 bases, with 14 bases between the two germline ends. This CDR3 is CASSQLVGLGETQYF. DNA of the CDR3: TGCGCCAGCAGCCAATTGGTAGGACTTGGAGAGACCCAGTACTTC.

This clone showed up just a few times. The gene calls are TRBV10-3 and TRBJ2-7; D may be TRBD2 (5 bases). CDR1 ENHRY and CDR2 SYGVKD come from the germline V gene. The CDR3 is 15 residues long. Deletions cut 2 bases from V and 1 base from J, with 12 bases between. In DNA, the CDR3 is TGTGCCATCAGTGAGCCAGCGGCGTTATCCTACGAGCAGTACTTC. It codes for CAISEPAALSYEQYF.

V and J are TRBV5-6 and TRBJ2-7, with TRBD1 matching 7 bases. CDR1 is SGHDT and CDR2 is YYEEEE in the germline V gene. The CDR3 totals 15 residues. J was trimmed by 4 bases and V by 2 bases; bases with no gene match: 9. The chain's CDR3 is CASSLVDRARYEQYF. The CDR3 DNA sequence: TGTGCCAGCAGCTTAGTCGACAGGGCAAGATACGAGCAGTACTTC. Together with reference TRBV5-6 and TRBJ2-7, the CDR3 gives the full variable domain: DAGVTQSPTHLIKTRGQQVTLRCSPKSGHDTVSWYQQALGQGPQFIFQYYEEEERQRGNFPDRFSGHQFPNYSSELNVNALLLGDSALYLCASSLVDRARYEQYFGPGTRLTVT.

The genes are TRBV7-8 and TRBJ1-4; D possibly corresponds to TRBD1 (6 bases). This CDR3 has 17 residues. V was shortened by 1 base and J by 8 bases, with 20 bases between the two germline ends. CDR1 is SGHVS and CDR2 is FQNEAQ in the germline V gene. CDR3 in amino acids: CASSLVWGGGSEEKLFF. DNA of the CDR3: TGTGCCAGCAGCTTAGTTTGGGGAGGGGGGAGTGAGGAAAAACTGTTTTTT.

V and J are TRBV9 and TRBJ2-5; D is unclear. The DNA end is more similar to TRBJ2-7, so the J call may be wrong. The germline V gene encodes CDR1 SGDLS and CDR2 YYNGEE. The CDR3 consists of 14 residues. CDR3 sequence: CASSVGPSVYEQYF. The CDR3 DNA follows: TGTGCCAGCAGCGTAGGGCCGTCGGTCTACGAGCAGTACTTC.

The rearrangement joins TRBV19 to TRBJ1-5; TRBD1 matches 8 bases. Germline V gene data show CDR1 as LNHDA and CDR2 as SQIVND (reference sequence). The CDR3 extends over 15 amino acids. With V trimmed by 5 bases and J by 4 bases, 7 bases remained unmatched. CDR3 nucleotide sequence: TGTGCCAGTAGTCCCCTAGGACAGGGAAATCAGCCCCAGCATTTT. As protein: CASSPLGQGNQPQHF. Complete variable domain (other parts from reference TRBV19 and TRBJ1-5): DGGITQSPKYLFRKEGQNVTLSCEQNLNHDAMYWYRQDPGQGLRLIYYSQIVNDFQKGDIAEGYSVSREKKESFPLTVTSAQKNPTAFYLCASSPLGQGNQPQHFGDGTRLSIL.

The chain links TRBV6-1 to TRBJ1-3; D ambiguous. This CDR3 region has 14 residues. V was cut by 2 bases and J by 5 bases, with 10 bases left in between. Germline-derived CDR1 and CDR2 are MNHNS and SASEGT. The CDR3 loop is CASSEPRGRNTIYF. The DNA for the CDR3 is TGTGCCAGCAGTGAACCAAGAGGTCGAAACACCATATATTTT.

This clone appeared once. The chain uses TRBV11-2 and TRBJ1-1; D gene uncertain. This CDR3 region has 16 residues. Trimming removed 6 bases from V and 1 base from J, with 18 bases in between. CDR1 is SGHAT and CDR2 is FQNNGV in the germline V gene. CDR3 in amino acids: CASSSAAGMGNTEAFF. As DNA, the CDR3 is TGTGCCAGCAGTTCCGCGGCCGGGATGGGGAACACTGAAGCTTTCTTT.